These 20 T cell receptor beta chains came from one sample sequenced in a study of Ad26.COV2.S vaccination and SARS-CoV-2 variants. Profiling relied on immunoSEQ multiplex PCR, and the TCRdb table lists in-frame clones only, not all of them. The repertoire holds more than 300,000 clones, with roughly 80% as singletons. Treatment given: roughly 19 received Ad26.COV2.S at low or high dose, single or two shots; 5 received placebo; per-sample allocation not given. Vaccine and placebo recipients were sampled on day 63 after the first injection. The sample here was peripheral blood, taken in a trial of Ad26.COV2.S vaccine versus placebo. The receptors were sampled from a person aged 18-60 years who received the Ad26.COV2.S COVID-19 vaccine or a placebo.

This clone is a singleton in its sample. In DNA, the CDR3 is TGCGCCAGCAGCCCGCGGGCAGGGGAACAAGAGACCCAGTACTTC. This translates into CASSPRAGEQETQYF. J is TRBJ2-5 and V is TRBV5-1; the D gene is possibly TRBD1 (6 bases). Germline V lookup: CDR1 SGHRS, CDR2 YFSETQ. Between the trimmed V and J ends, which lost 4 bases and 2 bases, there was a span of 15 bases. The CDR3 runs 15 residues.

V is TRBV3-1 (or the pseudogene TRBV3-2) and J is TRBJ2-1; tentative D call: TRBD2 (6 bases). There are 14 residues in the CDR3. Trimming pared 3 bases from V and 15 bases from J, leaving 21 bases between. Germline CDR1 reads LGHDT; CDR2 reads YNNKEL (reference sequence). CDR3 DNA sequence: TGTGCCAGCAGCCAGAACCGGGACTCTCCAATCCGGTTCTTC. The encoded protein is CASSQNRDSPIRFF.

The chain joins TRBV6-5 to TRBJ2-4; 9 bases match TRBD2. Germline assignment: CDR1 MNHEY and CDR2 SVGAGI. V shed 6 bases, J shed 2 bases, and the junction held 2 bases outside the gene matches. The CDR3 is 14 residues long. CDR3 amino acids: CASRAGGSKNIQYF. Written as DNA, the CDR3 is TGTGCCAGCAGGGCGGGGGGGTCCAAAAACATTCAGTACTTC.

This clone occurred a few times. This sequence joins TRBV7-2 and TRBJ2-7; 7 bases agree with TRBD1. Losses at the gene ends were 3 bases for V and 1 base for J; bases not matched to a gene: 3. This CDR3 region has 14 residues. Germline CDR1 is SGHTA and CDR2 is FQGNSA. CDR3 bases: TGTGCCAGCAGCTTCCGGGACAGATCCTACGAGCAGTACTTC. Protein sequence: CASSFRDRSYEQYF.

The rearrangement uses TRBV12-1 and TRBJ2-3; the D segment call TRBD2 is taken from the table without a DNA check. TRBV12-1 constitutes a pseudogene. CDR3 length equals 17 residues. CDR3 in amino acids: CASSHPTSGGAADTQYF. The CDR3 coding sequence is TGTGCCAGCAGCCACCCCACTAGCGGGGGGGCTGCAGATACGCAGTATTTT.

This clone occurred once. In DNA form, the CDR3 reads TGTGCCAGCAGCCCCGGGACTAGCGGGGGGAGGTACAATGAGCAGTTCTTC. Translating it yields CASSPGTSGGRYNEQFF. The chain links TRBV5-6 to TRBJ2-1; 15 nucleotides align to TRBD2. The CDR3 has 17 residues. Trimming cost V 4 bases and J 4 bases; bases outside gene matches: 6. Germline V CDR1 and CDR2: SGHDT, YYEEEE.

The chain is built from TRBV3-1 (or the pseudogene TRBV3-2) and TRBJ1-2; the D gene is possibly TRBD1 (5 bases). Germline V gene data show CDR1 as LGHDT and CDR2 as YNNKEL (reference sequence). V lost 2 bases to trimming and J lost 2 bases, with 9 bases between them. The CDR3 totals 14 residues. CDR3 sequence: CASSQSGTNYGYTF. The CDR3, as DNA: TGTGCCAGCAGCCAATCAGGGACGAACTATGGCTACACCTTC.

This clone was seen more than once but under ten times. The V gene is TRBV5-1, the J gene TRBJ2-3; 8 bases line up with TRBD1. The CDR3 loop spans 14 amino acids. The germline CDR1 and CDR2 sequences are SGHRS and YFSETQ. Losses at the gene ends were 4 bases for V and 4 bases for J; bases not matched to a gene: 5. CDR3 protein: CASSEDRAADTQYF. For the CDR3, the DNA is TGCGCCAGCAGCGAGGACAGGGCGGCAGATACGCAGTATTTT. Variable domain in full (rest from reference TRBV5-1 and TRBJ2-3): KAGVTQTPRYLIKTRGQQVTLSCSPISGHRSVSWYQQTPGQGLQFLFEYFSETQRNKGNFPGRFSGRQFSNSRSEMNVSTLELGDSALYLCASSEDRAADTQYFGPGTRLTVL.

The chain recombines TRBV19 with TRBJ1-1; D ambiguous. Germline values: CDR1 LNHDA, CDR2 SQIVND (reference sequence). V was clipped by 5 bases and J by 11 bases, with 15 bases between them. The CDR3 consists of 12 residues. As DNA, the CDR3 is TGTGCCAGTAGTTTTGGACCCGGAGGGGCTTTCTTT. Translation: CASSFGPGGAFF.

In this sample, this clone turned up a few times. The chain joins TRBV29-1 to TRBJ1-2; 8 nucleotides align to TRBD1. Germline lookup yields CDR1 SQVTM and CDR2 ANQGSEA. The CDR3 is 14 amino acids. The trim removed 0 bases at V and 8 bases at J, leaving 8 bases unmatched. The CDR3 reads CSVEDSQGAEGYTF. The CDR3 coding sequence is TGCAGCGTTGAAGACAGTCAGGGGGCGGAAGGCTACACCTTC.

The chain links TRBV27 to TRBJ2-3; no definite D call. Trimming took 7 bases from V and 1 from J, leaving 9 bases between them. This CDR3 is 13 amino acids long. Germline values: CDR1 MNHEY, CDR2 SMNVEV (reference sequence). In nucleotides, the CDR3 is TGTGCCAGCACCCCCTTCGGCACAGATACGCAGTATTTT. This sequence encodes CASTPFGTDTQYF.

The genes are TRBV21-1 and TRBJ2-5. TRBV21-1 is deemed a pseudogene. The CDR3 loop spans 12 amino acids. The CDR3 reads CASKGRRETQYF. The CDR3 nucleotides read TGTGCCAGCAAGGGTAGAAGAGAGACCCAGTACTTC.

The chain combines TRBV11-3 with TRBJ2-2; 8 bases agree with TRBD2. The CDR3 loop spans 15 amino acids. Germline loops: CDR1 SGHNT, CDR2 YENEEA. Losses at the gene ends were 3 bases for V and 6 bases for J; bases not matched to a gene: 6. Here the CDR3 DNA reads TGTGCCAGCAGCTTCGGCGGGGGGATCGCCGGGGAGCTGTTTTTT. Its protein product is CASSFGGGIAGELFF.

Many counts were recorded for this clone. The chain employs TRBV30 and TRBJ2-7; 8 nucleotides line up with TRBD2. CDR3 size: 11 residues. Germline-derived CDR1 and CDR2 are GTSNPN and SVGIG (reference sequence). V trimming: 6 bases; J trimming: 7 bases; junction bases outside the gene matches: 5. The CDR3 loop reads CACSSGWEQYF. In nucleotides, the CDR3 is TGTGCCTGCTCTAGCGGGTGGGAGCAGTACTTC.

V usage is TRBV28 and J usage is TRBJ2-5, with a weak D call TRBD2 (6 bases). Trimming took off 5 bases at V and 3 bases at J, with 13 bases between the two ends. The germline gives CDR1 MDHEN, CDR2 SYDVKM. This CDR3 spans 14 amino acids. The CDR3 reads CASSQLREEETQYF. The CDR3 nucleotides are TGTGCCAGCAGTCAGCTGCGGGAAGAAGAGACCCAGTACTTC. Supplemented by reference TRBV28 and TRBJ2-5, the full variable domain reads DVKVTQSSRYLVKRTGEKVFLECVQDMDHENMFWYRQDPGLGLRLIYFSYDVKMKEKGDIPEGYSVSREKKERFSLILESASTNQTSMYLCASSQLREEETQYFGPGTRLLVL.

The chain joins TRBV7-8 to TRBJ2-7; 11 bases map to TRBD1. This CDR3 has 19 amino acids. Germline V gene lookup returns CDR1 SGHVS and CDR2 FQNEAQ. V lost 3 bases to trimming and J lost 0 bases; unmatched junction nucleotides: 13. The CDR3 sequence is CASSFNTGSGQGVSYEQYF. The CDR3 DNA reads as TGTGCCAGCAGCTTCAACACCGGGTCGGGACAGGGGGTCTCCTACGAGCAGTACTTC.

The chain employs TRBV11-2 and TRBJ2-1; TRBD1 or TRBD2 may be the D gene (6 bases each). This CDR3 contains 15 residues. Germline assignment: CDR1 SGHAT and CDR2 FQNNGV. The V end was cut by 4 bases, the J end by 2 bases, with 12 bases between. Here the CDR3 reads CASSSLGGPYNEQFF. CDR3 sequence (DNA): TGTGCCAGCAGCTCTTTGGGGGGCCCCTACAATGAGCAGTTCTTC.

DNA for the CDR3: TGTGCCAGCAGCCAGGGGAACAGGGTCAGCGAGCAGTACTTC. Residues: CASSQGNRVSEQYF. The V gene is TRBV14, the J gene TRBJ2-7; D possibly corresponds to TRBD1 (6 bases). The CDR3 is 14 residues long. The ends were cut back, 3 bases at V and 6 bases at J, with 15 bases in the middle. The germline CDR1 and CDR2 sequences are SGHDN and FVKESK.

The gene calls are TRBV4-1 and TRBJ2-5; possible D gene TRBD2, 5 bases. This CDR3 is 16 amino acids long. Trimming pared 4 bases from V and 5 bases from J, leaving 20 bases between. Germline V gene lookup returns CDR1 MGHRA and CDR2 YSYEKL. The chain's CDR3 is CASSPSILEGRETQYF. CDR3 bases: TGCGCCAGCAGCCCCTCCATATTAGAGGGTAGGGAGACCCAGTACTTC.

The chain couples TRBV4-2 to TRBJ2-1; the match to TRBD2 covers 11 bases. The V segment lost 2 bases and the J segment 8 bases; nucleotides outside the gene matches: 5. Germline CDR1 LGHNA, CDR2 YNFKEQ. The CDR3 extends over 15 amino acids. CDR3 in amino acids: CASSQLLAGDDEQFF. CDR3 coding DNA: TGTGCCAGCAGCCAACTACTAGCGGGGGACGATGAGCAGTTCTTC.